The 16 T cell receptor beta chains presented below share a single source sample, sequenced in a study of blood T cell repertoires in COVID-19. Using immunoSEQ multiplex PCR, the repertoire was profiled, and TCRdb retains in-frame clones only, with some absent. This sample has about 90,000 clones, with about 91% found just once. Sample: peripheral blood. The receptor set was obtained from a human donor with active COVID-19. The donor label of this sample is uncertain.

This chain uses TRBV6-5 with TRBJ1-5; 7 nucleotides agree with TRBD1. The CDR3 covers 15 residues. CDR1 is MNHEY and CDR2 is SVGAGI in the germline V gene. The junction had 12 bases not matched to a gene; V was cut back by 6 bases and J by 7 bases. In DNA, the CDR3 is TGTGCCAGCAGGGAGAAACAGGGGATGAACCAGCCCCAGCATTTT. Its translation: CASREKQGMNQPQHF.

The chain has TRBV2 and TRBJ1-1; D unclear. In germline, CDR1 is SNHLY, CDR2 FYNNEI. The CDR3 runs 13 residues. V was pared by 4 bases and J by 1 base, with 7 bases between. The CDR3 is CASSVYRNTEAFF. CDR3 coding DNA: TGTGCCAGCAGTGTATACAGGAACACTGAAGCTTTCTTT. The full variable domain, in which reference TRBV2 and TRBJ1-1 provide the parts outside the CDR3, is EPEVTQTPSHQVTQMGQEVILRCVPISNHLYFYWYRQILGQKVEFLVSFYNNEISEKSEIFDDQFSVERPDGSNFTLKIRSTKLEDSAMYFCASSVYRNTEAFFGQGTRLTVV.

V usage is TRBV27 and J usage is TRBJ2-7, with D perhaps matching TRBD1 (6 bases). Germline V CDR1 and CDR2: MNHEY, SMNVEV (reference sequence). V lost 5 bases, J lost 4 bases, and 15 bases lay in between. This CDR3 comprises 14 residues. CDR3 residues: CASSLGQSGYEQYF. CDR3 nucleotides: TGTGCCAGCAGTCTTGGACAGTCTGGGTACGAGCAGTACTTC.

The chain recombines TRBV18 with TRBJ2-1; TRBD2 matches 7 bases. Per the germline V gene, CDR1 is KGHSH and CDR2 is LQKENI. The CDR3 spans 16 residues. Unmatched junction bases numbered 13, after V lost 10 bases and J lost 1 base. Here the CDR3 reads CATTTGASGSYNEQFF. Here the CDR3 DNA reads TGTGCCACCACCACCGGGGCTAGCGGTTCCTACAATGAGCAGTTCTTC.

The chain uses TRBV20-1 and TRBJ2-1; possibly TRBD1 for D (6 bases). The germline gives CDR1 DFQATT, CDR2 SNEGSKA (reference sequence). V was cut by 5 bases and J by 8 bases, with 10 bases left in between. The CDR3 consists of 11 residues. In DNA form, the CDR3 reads TGCAGTGCTCCGTCAGGGGATGAGCAGTTCTTC. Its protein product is CSAPSGDEQFF.

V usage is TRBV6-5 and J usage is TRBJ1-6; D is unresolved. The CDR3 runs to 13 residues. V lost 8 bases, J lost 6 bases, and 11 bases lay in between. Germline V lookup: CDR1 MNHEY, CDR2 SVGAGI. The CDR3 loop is CASGRQLNSPLHF. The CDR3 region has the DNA TGTGCCAGCGGGAGACAACTTAATTCACCCCTCCACTTT.

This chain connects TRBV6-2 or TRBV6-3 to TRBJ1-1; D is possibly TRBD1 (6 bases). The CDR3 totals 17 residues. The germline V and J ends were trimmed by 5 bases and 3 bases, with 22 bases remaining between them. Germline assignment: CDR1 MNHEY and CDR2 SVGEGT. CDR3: CASSPIKIQAGDTEAFF. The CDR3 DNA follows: TGTGCCAGCAGTCCGATTAAAATTCAGGCAGGGGACACTGAAGCTTTCTTT.

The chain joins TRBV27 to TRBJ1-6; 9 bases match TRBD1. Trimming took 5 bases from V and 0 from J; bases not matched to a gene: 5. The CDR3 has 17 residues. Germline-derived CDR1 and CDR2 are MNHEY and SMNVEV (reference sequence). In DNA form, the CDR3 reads TGTGCCAGCAGTCCAACAGGGGGCAGCTCCTATAATTCACCCCTCCACTTT. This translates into CASSPTGGSSYNSPLHF.

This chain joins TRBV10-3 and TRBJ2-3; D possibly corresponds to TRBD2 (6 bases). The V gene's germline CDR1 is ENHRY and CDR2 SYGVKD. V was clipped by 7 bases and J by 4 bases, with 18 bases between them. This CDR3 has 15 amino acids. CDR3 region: CAITGSEGNPDTQYF. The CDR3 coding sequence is TGTGCCATCACCGGGTCGGAGGGGAATCCAGATACGCAGTATTTT.

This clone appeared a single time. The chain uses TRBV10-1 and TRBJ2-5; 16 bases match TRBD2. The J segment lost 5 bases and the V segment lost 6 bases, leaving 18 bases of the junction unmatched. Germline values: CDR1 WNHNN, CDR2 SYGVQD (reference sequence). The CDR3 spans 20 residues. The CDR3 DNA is TGCGCCAGCAGGGACCCTGAGCCGGGACTAGCGGGGGGGCCGCGGGAGACCCAGTACTTC. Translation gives CASRDPEPGLAGGPRETQYF.

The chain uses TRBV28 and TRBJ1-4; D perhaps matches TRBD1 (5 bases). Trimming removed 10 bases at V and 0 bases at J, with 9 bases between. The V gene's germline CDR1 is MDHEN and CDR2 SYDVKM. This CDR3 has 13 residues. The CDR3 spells CATTGATNEKLFF. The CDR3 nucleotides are TGTGCCACCACAGGTGCAACTAATGAAAAACTGTTTTTT.

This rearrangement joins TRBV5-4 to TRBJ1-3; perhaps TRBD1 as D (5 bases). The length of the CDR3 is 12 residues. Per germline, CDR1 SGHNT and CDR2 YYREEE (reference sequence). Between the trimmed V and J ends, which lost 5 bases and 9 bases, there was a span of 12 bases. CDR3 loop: CASSSGFGTIYF. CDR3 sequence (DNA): TGTGCCAGCAGTTCAGGGTTTGGCACCATATATTTT.

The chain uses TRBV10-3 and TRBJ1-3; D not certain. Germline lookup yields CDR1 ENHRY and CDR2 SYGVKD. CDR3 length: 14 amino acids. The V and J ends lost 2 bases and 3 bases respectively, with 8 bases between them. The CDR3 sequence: CAISEGRVGNTIYF. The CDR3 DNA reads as TGTGCCATCAGTGAGGGGAGGGTTGGAAACACCATATATTTT.

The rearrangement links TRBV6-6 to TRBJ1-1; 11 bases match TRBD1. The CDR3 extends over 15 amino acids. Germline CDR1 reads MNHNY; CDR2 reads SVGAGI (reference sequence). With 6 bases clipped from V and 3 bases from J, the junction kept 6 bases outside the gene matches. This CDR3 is CASSYRDRGYTEAFF. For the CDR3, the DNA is TGTGCCAGCAGCTACCGGGACAGGGGGTACACTGAAGCTTTCTTT.

This CDR3 is CASSVAGSTYNEQFF. CDR3 coding DNA: TGTGCCAGCAGCGTAGCGGGAAGCACCTACAATGAGCAGTTCTTC. V is TRBV9 and J is TRBJ2-1; a weak D match, TRBD2 (5 bases). V was trimmed by 0 bases and J by 2 bases, leaving 9 bases between them. This CDR3 region has 15 residues. Germline assignment: CDR1 SGDLS and CDR2 YYNGEE.

The CDR3 spells CASSFLGGVETQYF. DNA of the CDR3: TGTGCCAGCAGCTTCTTGGGCGGGGTCGAGACCCAGTACTTC. The chain employs TRBV5-4 and TRBJ2-5; a possible D gene is TRBD2 (6 bases). The germline gives CDR1 SGHNT, CDR2 YYREEE (reference sequence). There are 14 residues in the CDR3. Trimming pared 2 bases from V and 5 bases from J, leaving 13 bases between.